These T cell receptor beta chains were read from a single sample in a study of T-cell memory formation after mild COVID-19. TCRdb reanalysed the 5' RACE reads using MiXCR and keeps one entry per CDR3 protein. The sample consists of 100,000 to 150,000 distinct CDR3 sequences, 17% of them appearing once. The sequenced material came from PBMCs or a T cell subset sorted from them (not recorded which). All receptors derive from a man younger than 35 who had mild COVID-19 (a few samples of this study predate the infection). Cell type and time point are not known. Each CDR3 is given with its conserved first and last residue. A D gene is named only where the DNA matches it firmly. Clone size is given for some rows only: seen once, a few or many times, or a class if the clone is expanded.

v_call	clone_size	j_call	d_call	cdr3_aa	cdr3_nt
TRBV21-1	many	TRBJ2-7	-	CASSNGRSYEQYF	TGTGCCAGCAGCAACGGGCGTTCCTACGAGCAGTACTTC
TRBV20-1	few	TRBJ2-1	TRBD2	CSPFGAGGSYNEQFF	TGCAGCCCCTTTGGCGCGGGGGGATCCTACAATGAGCAGTTCTTC
TRBV10-1	few	TRBJ2-5	-	CASSESGGRETQYF	TGCGCCAGCAGTGAGTCCGGGGGAAGGGAGACCCAGTACTTC
TRBV29-1	-	TRBJ2-3	-	CSAKQGGSTDTQYF	TGCAGCGCTAAACAGGGTGGGAGCACAGATACGCAGTATTTT
TRBV4-2	-	TRBJ2-1	-	CASSQQIYNEQFF	TGTGCCAGCAGCCAACAGATATACAATGAGCAGTTCTTC
TRBV7-2	-	TRBJ2-3	TRBD2	CASSTPGTSGGTDTQYF	TGTGCCAGCAGCACACCCGGGACTAGCGGGGGAACAGATACGCAGTATTTT
TRBV30	-	TRBJ1-2	-	CAWYGGAGGYTF	TGTGCCTGGTATGGTGGGGCTGGGGGCTACACCTTC
TRBV5-1	-	TRBJ1-1	-	CASSLLEDTEAFF	TGCGCCAGCAGCTTGCTGGAGGACACTGAAGCTTTCTTT
TRBV24-1	few	TRBJ1-2	-	CATADSGGYGYTF	TGTGCCACCGCCGACTCCGGAGGCTATGGCTACACCTTC
TRBV11-2	few	TRBJ2-5	TRBD2	CASSLVVSGGYLETQYF	TGTGCCAGCAGCTTAGTGGTTAGCGGGGGATATTTGGAGACCCAGTACTTC
TRBV18	few	TRBJ1-5	-	CASSDRRVGGNQPQHF	TGTGCCAGCTCAGACCGGAGGGTCGGGGGAAATCAGCCCCAGCATTTT
TRBV7-2	-	TRBJ2-1	-	CASSLVGGESYNEQFF	TGTGCCAGCAGCTTAGTCGGCGGGGAGTCCTACAATGAGCAGTTCTTC
TRBV9	-	TRBJ2-2	TRBD1	CASTPRTGANTGELFF	TGTGCCAGCACCCCGAGGACAGGGGCCAACACCGGGGAGCTGTTTTTT
TRBV7-7	few	TRBJ2-5	TRBD1	CASSSGQGGQETQYF	TGTGCTAGCAGCTCGGGACAGGGAGGCCAAGAGACCCAGTACTTC
TRBV7-2	-	TRBJ1-1	-	CACTRTGRGTEAFF	TGTGCCTGCACCCGAACAGGGAGAGGGACTGAAGCTTTCTTT
TRBV6-5	few	TRBJ2-3	TRBD1	CASRARQGVRSDTQYF	TGTGCCAGCAGAGCGAGACAGGGGGTTCGATCAGATACGCAGTATTTT
TRBV20-1	-	TRBJ1-4	-	CSARVQGNEKLFF	TGCAGTGCTAGAGTACAGGGTAATGAAAAACTGTTTTTT
TRBV20-1	-	TRBJ2-3	TRBD2	CSALESGGMITDTQYF	TGCAGTGCGTTGGAAAGCGGGGGGATGATTACAGATACGCAGTATTTT
TRBV6-5	few	TRBJ1-6	-	CASRPDRPGNSPLHF	TGTGCCAGCAGACCGGACCGCCCTGGGAATTCACCCCTCCACTTT
TRBV4-2	-	TRBJ1-1	-	CASSQVTPQSNTEAFF	TGTGCCAGCAGCCAAGTTACCCCCCAATCCAACACTGAAGCTTTCTTT
TRBV6-5	few	TRBJ2-5	-	CASSRGGKETQYF	TGTGCCAGCAGCAGAGGGGGGAAAGAGACCCAGTACTTC
TRBV7-9	-	TRBJ2-7	TRBD1	CASGAAGQGSAEQYF	TGTGCCAGCGGGGCCGCGGGACAGGGCTCTGCCGAGCAGTACTTC
TRBV6-5	few	TRBJ1-1	TRBD1	CASSVPGQGNTEAFF	TGTGCCAGCAGCGTACCGGGACAGGGGAACACTGAAGCTTTCTTT
TRBV5-1	-	TRBJ2-1	TRBD2	CASSLPGGNEQFF	TGCGCCAGCAGCTTACCGGGAGGGAATGAGCAGTTCTTC
TRBV25-1	-	TRBJ2-3	-	CASSEFLTDTQYF	TGTGCCAGCAGTGAATTCCTCACAGATACGCAGTATTTT
TRBV7-8	few	TRBJ2-1	-	CASSLGKQYNEQFF	TGTGCCAGCAGCTTGGGGAAGCAGTACAATGAGCAGTTCTTC
TRBV12-5	-	TRBJ2-1	-	CASGGAKDEQFF	TGTGCTAGTGGGGGGGCCAAGGATGAGCAGTTCTTC
TRBV3-1	few	TRBJ2-2	-	CASSPNSGPTGELFF	TGTGCCAGCAGTCCAAATTCGGGGCCCACCGGGGAGCTGTTTTTT
TRBV7-2	few	TRBJ2-3	TRBD2	CASSPLSGGRGTDTQYF	TGTGCCAGCAGCCCCCTATCGGGGGGGCGAGGTACAGATACGCAGTATTTT
TRBV20-1	-	TRBJ2-6	-	CSAIHTKGANVLTF	TGCAGTGCGATCCATACCAAGGGGGCCAACGTCCTGACTTTC
TRBV10-3	few	TRBJ1-1	-	CAISEGKLNTEAFF	TGTGCCATCAGTGAGGGCAAGCTGAACACTGAAGCTTTCTTT
TRBV7-3	few	TRBJ2-1	-	CASSVTGGTHEQFF	TGTGCCAGCAGCGTTACCGGTGGGACACATGAGCAGTTCTTC
TRBV16	few	TRBJ1-3	-	CASSQSRVSSGNTIYF	TGTGCCAGCAGCCAGTCCAGGGTGTCGTCTGGAAACACCATATATTTT
TRBV7-3	many	TRBJ2-3	-	CASSLSGYRGVDTQYF	TGTGCCAGCAGCTTATCAGGGTACCGCGGGGTGGATACGCAGTATTTT
TRBV28	-	TRBJ1-2	TRBD1	CASSTIGTGVGGYTF	TGTGCCAGCAGCACCATCGGGACAGGGGTTGGGGGCTACACCTTC
TRBV5-1	-	TRBJ2-5	-	CASSLAGVGAQETQYF	TGCGCCAGCAGCTTGGCCGGGGTTGGGGCCCAAGAGACCCAGTACTTC
TRBV19	-	TRBJ2-1	TRBD1	CASSIGQGQEQFF	TGTGCCAGTAGTATTGGACAGGGGCAAGAGCAGTTCTTC
TRBV12-3/TRBV12-4	few	TRBJ1-4	-	CASSLGEEKLFF	TGTGCCAGCAGTTTAGGGGAGGAAAAACTGTTTTTT
TRBV5-1	-	TRBJ1-1	-	CASSLGLQGRNTEAFF	TGCGCCAGCAGCTTGGGACTACAGGGAAGGAACACTGAAGCTTTCTTT
TRBV6-5	-	TRBJ1-6	TRBD1	CASSYTGQANSPLHF	TGTGCCAGCAGTTACACGGGACAGGCCAATTCACCCCTCCACTTT
TRBV18	many	TRBJ2-2	-	CASSFRTDTGELFF	TGTGCCAGCTCATTTCGGACTGACACCGGGGAGCTGTTTTTT
TRBV20-1	-	TRBJ2-5	TRBD2	CSALSGGEETQYF	TGCAGTGCTCTTAGCGGGGGGGAAGAGACCCAGTACTTC
TRBV5-6	-	TRBJ1-2	-	CASSLGPYGYTF	TGTGCCAGCAGCTTAGGACCCTATGGCTACACCTTC
TRBV7-2	many	TRBJ1-4	-	CASRPREGQEKLFF	TGTGCCAGCAGACCTAGAGAAGGGCAGGAAAAACTGTTTTTT
TRBV28	-	TRBJ2-1	-	CAGGTTGHGYNEQFF	TGTGCCGGGGGCACCACAGGCCATGGGTACAATGAGCAGTTCTTC